This T cell receptor (beta chain) originates from a study of CD8 T cells in Susac syndrome. About the research overall: Among the sequenced Susac syndrome patients, roughly 6 had active disease while 8 or 9 were in remission. When blood was collected, patients with Susac syndrome were therapy-naive, were taking corticosteroids, or were receiving intravenous immunoglobulin alone.

TCR beta sequencing covered blood CD8+ and CD4+ T cells. CDR1 and CDR2 from the germline V gene are KGHDR and SFDVKD. The CDR3 totals 14 residues. V was trimmed by 3 bases and J by 3 bases, leaving 10 bases between them. With random hexamers, reverse transcription was performed on about 0.5 to 1 ug of RNA. Via MiXCR, TCRdb re-called the immunoSEQ multiplex PCR reads, giving one row per CDR3 protein. The repertoire holds approximately 74,000 distinct CDR3 sequences, 94% seen once, with less than 0.95% in the top ten. V gene TRBV24-1 combines with J gene TRBJ2-5; the D gene is possibly TRBD2 (5 bases). The origin of this receptor is a human donor with Susac syndrome. The specimen sequenced was CD8+ T cells from PBMCs. The CDR3 sequence is CATSDRADEETQYF. The CDR3 region has the DNA TGTGCCACCAGTGATCGAGCGGATGAAGAGACCCAGTACTTC.